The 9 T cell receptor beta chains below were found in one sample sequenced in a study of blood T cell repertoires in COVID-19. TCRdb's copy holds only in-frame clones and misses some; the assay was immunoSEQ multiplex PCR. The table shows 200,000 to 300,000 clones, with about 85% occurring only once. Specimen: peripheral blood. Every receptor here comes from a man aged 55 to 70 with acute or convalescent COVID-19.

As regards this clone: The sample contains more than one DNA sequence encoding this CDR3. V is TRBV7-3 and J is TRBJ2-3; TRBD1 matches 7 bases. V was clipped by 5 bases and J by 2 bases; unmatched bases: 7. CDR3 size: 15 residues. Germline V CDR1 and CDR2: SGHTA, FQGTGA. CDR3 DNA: TGTGCCAGCAGCCTTAGACAGGGAACCACAGATACGCAGTATTTT. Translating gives CASSLRQGTTDTQYF. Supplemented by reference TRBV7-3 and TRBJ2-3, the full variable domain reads GAGVSQTPSNKVTEKGKYVELRCDPISGHTALYWYRQSLGQGPEFLIYFQGTGAADDSGLPNDRFFAVRPEGSVSTLKIQRTERGDSAVYLCASSLRQGTTDTQYFGPGTRLTVL.

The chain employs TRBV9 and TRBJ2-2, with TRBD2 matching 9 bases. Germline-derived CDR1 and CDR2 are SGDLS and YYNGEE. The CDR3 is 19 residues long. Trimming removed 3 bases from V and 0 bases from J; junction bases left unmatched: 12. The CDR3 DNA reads TGTGCCAGCAGCGGAACTAGCGGGCTTAACCAACCGAACACCGGGGAGCTGTTTTTT. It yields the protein CASSGTSGLNQPNTGELFF.

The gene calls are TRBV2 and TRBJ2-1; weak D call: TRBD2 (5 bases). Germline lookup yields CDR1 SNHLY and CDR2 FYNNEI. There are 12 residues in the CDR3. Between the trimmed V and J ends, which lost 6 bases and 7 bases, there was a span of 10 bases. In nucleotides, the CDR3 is TGTGCCAGCAGCCCCGAGCGGAATGAGCAGTTCTTC. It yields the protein CASSPERNEQFF.

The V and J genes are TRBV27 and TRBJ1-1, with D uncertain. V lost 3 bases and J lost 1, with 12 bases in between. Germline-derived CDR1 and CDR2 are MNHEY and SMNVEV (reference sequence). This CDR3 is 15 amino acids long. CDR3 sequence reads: CASSLEGLPNTEAFF. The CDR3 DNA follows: TGTGCCAGCAGTTTGGAGGGCTTGCCGAACACTGAAGCTTTCTTT.

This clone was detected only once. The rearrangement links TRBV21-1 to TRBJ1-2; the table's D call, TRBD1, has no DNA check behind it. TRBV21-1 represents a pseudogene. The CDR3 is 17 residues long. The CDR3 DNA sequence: TGTGCCAGCAGCTCCACCTCCCGCCCGGCCCAGGACTATGGCTACACCTTC. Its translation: CASSSTSRPAQDYGYTF.

The CDR3 reads CASSYSWTGSIYGYTF. The CDR3 DNA reads as TGTGCCAGCAGTTACTCATGGACAGGGTCCATCTATGGCTACACCTTC. J is TRBJ1-2 and V is TRBV6-2 or TRBV6-3, with TRBD1 matching 8 bases. Trimming cost V 0 bases and J 4 bases; bases outside gene matches: 7. In germline, CDR1 is MNHEY, CDR2 SVGEGT. This CDR3 has 16 residues.

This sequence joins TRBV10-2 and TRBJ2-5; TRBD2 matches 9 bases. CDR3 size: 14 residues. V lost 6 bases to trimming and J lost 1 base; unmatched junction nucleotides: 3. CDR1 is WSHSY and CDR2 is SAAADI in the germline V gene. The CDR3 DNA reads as TGCGCCAGCAGGCGGGGACTAGCCCAAGAGACCCAGTACTTC. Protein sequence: CASRRGLAQETQYF.

The CDR3 region has the DNA TGTGCCAGCAGTGATACAGGGAAAGGGCTTATCACCGGGGAGCTGTTTTTT. It codes for CASSDTGKGLITGELFF. The rearrangement joins TRBV6-1 to TRBJ2-2; possibly TRBD1 for D (6 bases). Germline assignment: CDR1 MNHNS and CDR2 SASEGT. This CDR3 contains 17 residues. Trimming left V 3 bases short and J 4 bases short, with 18 bases between.

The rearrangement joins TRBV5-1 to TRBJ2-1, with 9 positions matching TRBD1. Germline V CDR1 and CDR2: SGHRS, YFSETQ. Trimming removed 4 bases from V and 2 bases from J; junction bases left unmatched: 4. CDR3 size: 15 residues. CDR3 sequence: CASSQGQGPYNEQFF. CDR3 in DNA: TGCGCCAGCAGCCAGGGACAGGGCCCCTACAATGAGCAGTTCTTC.